This entry lists 5 T cell receptor beta chains sequenced from one sample in a study of T cell responses to AZD1222 COVID-19 vaccine. The table came from immunoSEQ multiplex PCR; TCRdb's copy has only in-frame clones and leaves some out. The profile covers approximately 150,000 clones, with around 90% appearing a single time and roughly 5.4% taken by the ten largest. The starting material was peripheral blood, obtained 28 days after the second dose of the MenACWY control vaccine. These receptors originate from an adult who received the MenACWY meningococcal vaccine as a control.

The J gene is TRBJ2-7, the V gene TRBV27; D remains ambiguous. Germline V gene data show CDR1 as MNHEY and CDR2 as SMNVEV (reference sequence). This CDR3 spans 16 amino acids. V was clipped by 3 bases and J by 2 bases, with 17 bases between them. CDR3 sequence: CASSFYPTAVAYEQYF. CDR3 in DNA: TGTGCCAGCAGTTTTTATCCGACGGCTGTCGCCTACGAGCAGTACTTC.

V usage is TRBV9 and J usage is TRBJ2-1; tentative D call: TRBD1 (6 bases). This CDR3 is built from 16 residues. Trimming left V 0 bases short and J 4 bases short, with 14 bases between. Germline loops: CDR1 SGDLS, CDR2 YYNGEE. CDR3 amino acids: CASSVVGAAGYNEQFF. CDR3 bases: TGTGCCAGCAGCGTAGTGGGGGCGGCTGGTTACAATGAGCAGTTCTTC.

The V and J genes are TRBV7-9 and TRBJ2-1, with D perhaps TRBD1 or TRBD2 (5 bases each). The CDR3 loop spans 17 amino acids. V gave up 2 bases and J gave up 0 bases, with 14 bases separating them. Germline CDR1 SEHNR, CDR2 FQNEAQ (reference sequence). CDR3 protein: CASSLPRGRSSYNEQFF. Here the CDR3 DNA reads TGTGCCAGCAGCTTACCTAGGGGACGGAGCTCCTACAATGAGCAGTTCTTC.

The V call is TRBV12-3 or TRBV12-4, the J call TRBJ2-5, with 8 bases that match TRBD2. The ends lost 8 bases at V and 5 bases at J; junction bases unmatched: 4. The CDR3 totals 12 residues. In DNA, the CDR3 is TGTGCCAGCTGGTCGGGAGGGGAGACCCAGTACTTC. Its protein product is CASWSGGETQYF.

J is TRBJ2-2 and V is TRBV7-3; 7 nucleotides agree with TRBD1. From germline, CDR1 is SGHTA and CDR2 FQGTGA. The CDR3 has 20 amino acids. The trim removed 5 bases at V and 1 base at J, leaving 19 bases unmatched. The CDR3 is CASSLRSTGPRTGNTGELFF. The CDR3 DNA sequence: TGTGCCAGCAGCCTACGTTCCACGGGCCCTAGGACAGGGAACACCGGGGAGCTGTTTTTT.